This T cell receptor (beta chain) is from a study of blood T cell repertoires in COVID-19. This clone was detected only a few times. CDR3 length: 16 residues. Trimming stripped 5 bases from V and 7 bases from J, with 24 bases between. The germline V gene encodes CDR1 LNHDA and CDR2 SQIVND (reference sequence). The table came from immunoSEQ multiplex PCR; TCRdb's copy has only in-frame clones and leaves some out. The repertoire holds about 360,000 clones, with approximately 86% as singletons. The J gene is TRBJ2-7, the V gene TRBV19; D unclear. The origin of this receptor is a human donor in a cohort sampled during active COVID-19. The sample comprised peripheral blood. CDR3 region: CASSYRARNTLEEQYF. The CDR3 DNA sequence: TGTGCCAGTAGTTACCGAGCGCGGAACACCCTGGAGGAGCAGTACTTC.